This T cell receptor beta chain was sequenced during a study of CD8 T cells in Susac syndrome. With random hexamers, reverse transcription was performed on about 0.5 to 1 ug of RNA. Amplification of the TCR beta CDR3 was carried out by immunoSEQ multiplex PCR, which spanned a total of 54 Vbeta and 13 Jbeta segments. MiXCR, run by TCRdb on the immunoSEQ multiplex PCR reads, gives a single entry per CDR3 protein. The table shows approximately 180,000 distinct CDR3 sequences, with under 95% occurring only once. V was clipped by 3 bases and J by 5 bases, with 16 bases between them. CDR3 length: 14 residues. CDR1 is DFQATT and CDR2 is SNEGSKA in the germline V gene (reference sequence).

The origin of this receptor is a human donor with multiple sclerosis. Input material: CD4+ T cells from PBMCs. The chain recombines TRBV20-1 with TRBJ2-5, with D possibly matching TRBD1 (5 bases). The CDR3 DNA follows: TGCAGTGCTAGCAGGGTCGGGTTTAGGGAGACCCAGTACTTC. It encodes CSASRVGFRETQYF.